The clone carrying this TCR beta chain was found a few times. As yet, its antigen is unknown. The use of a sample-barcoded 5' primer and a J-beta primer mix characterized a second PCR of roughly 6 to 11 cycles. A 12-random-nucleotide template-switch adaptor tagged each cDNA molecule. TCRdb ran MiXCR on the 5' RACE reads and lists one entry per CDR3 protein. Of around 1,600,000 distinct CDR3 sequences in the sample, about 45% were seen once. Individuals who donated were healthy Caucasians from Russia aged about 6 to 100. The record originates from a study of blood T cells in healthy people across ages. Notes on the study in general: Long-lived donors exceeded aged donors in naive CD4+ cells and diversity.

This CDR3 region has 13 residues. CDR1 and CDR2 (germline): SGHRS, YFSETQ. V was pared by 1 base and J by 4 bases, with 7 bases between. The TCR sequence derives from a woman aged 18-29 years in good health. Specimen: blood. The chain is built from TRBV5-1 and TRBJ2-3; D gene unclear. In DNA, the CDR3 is TGCGCCAGCAGCTTGCCAGAGGCAGATACGCAGTATTTT. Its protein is CASSLPEADTQYF.